One sample yielded the 20 T cell receptor beta chains listed below, sequenced in a study of cytomegalovirus exposure and HLA in healthy donors. Vbeta (60) and Jbeta (13) primers were used in the PCR. The method was immunoSEQ multiplex PCR; TCRdb's version includes in-frame clones alone and lacks a portion of them. The profile shows approximately 140,000 clones, more than 60% of them singletons. Input material: PBMCs. Receptor source: a middle-aged man in good health and CMV-seronegative.

J is TRBJ1-4 and V is TRBV5-1; 7 bases agree with TRBD1. J lost 4 bases, V lost 4 bases, and 1 base had no gene match. The germline V gene encodes CDR1 SGHRS and CDR2 YFSETQ. This CDR3 is 13 amino acids long. CDR3 protein: CASSGTDNEKLFF. CDR3 sequence (DNA): TGCGCCAGCAGCGGGACAGATAATGAAAAACTGTTTTTT.

This chain's CDR3 is CSVWDTRATNEKLFF. The CDR3 bases are TGCAGCGTTTGGGACACAAGAGCAACTAATGAAAAACTGTTTTTT. The rearrangement links TRBV29-1 to TRBJ1-4, with D perhaps matching TRBD1 (6 bases). The length of the CDR3 is 15 residues. Deletions cut 5 bases from V and 0 bases from J, with 13 bases between. Germline assignment: CDR1 SQVTM and CDR2 ANQGSEA.

The V call is TRBV5-3, the J call TRBJ1-5; 7 bases match TRBD1. TRBV5-3 counts as an open reading frame of uncertain function. The CDR3 is 20 amino acids. Unmatched junction bases numbered 22, after V lost 4 bases and J lost 3 bases. The CDR3 DNA reads as TGTGCCAGAAGCCCAGGTACTCCTACTAAAGGGGGCTTCGCCAATCAGCCCCAGCATTTT. Protein sequence: CARSPGTPTKGGFANQPQHF.

CDR3 region: CASSVWTSGESSSYEQYF. The CDR3 DNA reads TGTGCCAGCAGTGTTTGGACTAGCGGGGAATCAAGCTCCTACGAGCAGTACTTC. The chain recombines TRBV2 with TRBJ2-7; 12 nucleotides line up with TRBD2. CDR1 and CDR2 from the germline V gene are SNHLY and FYNNEI. V shed 4 bases, J shed 0 bases, and the junction held 10 bases outside the gene matches. CDR3 length: 18 amino acids.

The chain links TRBV7-2 to TRBJ1-2; 11 positions agree with TRBD1. This CDR3 is built from 15 residues. V shed 3 bases, J shed 4 bases, and the junction held 4 bases outside the gene matches. Germline CDR1 and CDR2: SGHTA and FQGNSA. The CDR3 DNA sequence: TGTGCCAGCAGCTTCCGGACAGGGGGCGCCTATGGCTACACCTTC. Its protein is CASSFRTGGAYGYTF.

The chain uses TRBV18 and TRBJ2-5; D remains ambiguous. This CDR3 is built from 14 residues. Germline V gene lookup returns CDR1 KGHSH and CDR2 LQKENI. V shed 5 bases and J shed 1 base, with 11 bases lying between them. The DNA of the CDR3 is TGTGCCAGCTCAGAAGACACATTCCAAGAGACCCAGTACTTC. Amino acids: CASSEDTFQETQYF.

The CDR3 loop is CASSLGRGWVLNSNQPQHF. DNA for the CDR3: TGTGCCAGCAGTTTAGGTCGCGGGTGGGTCCTCAATAGCAATCAGCCCCAGCATTTT. This chain uses TRBV28 with TRBJ1-5; D not certain. The germline V and J ends were trimmed by 2 bases and 0 bases, with 20 bases remaining between them. The germline gives CDR1 MDHEN, CDR2 SYDVKM. The CDR3 is 19 residues long.

The chain is built from TRBV7-8 and TRBJ2-2; 10 bases align to TRBD1. Germline V CDR1 and CDR2: SGHVS, FQNEAQ. J was trimmed by 0 bases and V by 4 bases; bases with no gene match: 8. This CDR3 spans 18 amino acids. DNA for the CDR3: TGTGCCAGCAGCTCCTCCAGGACAGGGGGGTCGAACACCGGGGAGCTGTTTTTT. This encodes CASSSSRTGGSNTGELFF.

This chain uses TRBV4-2 with TRBJ1-2, with 8 bases that match TRBD1. The CDR3 spans 16 residues. Germline lookup yields CDR1 LGHNA and CDR2 YNFKEQ. V lost 7 bases, J lost 3 bases, and 13 bases stayed unmatched. CDR3: CASTGNGQGGHYGYTF. CDR3 nucleotides: TGTGCCAGCACCGGAAATGGACAGGGCGGCCACTATGGCTACACCTTC.

The V call is TRBV6-5, the J call TRBJ2-7, with D possibly being TRBD1 (6 bases). V dropped 2 bases and J dropped 2 bases, with 13 bases sitting between them. CDR3 length equals 15 residues. CDR1 is MNHEY and CDR2 is SVGAGI in the germline V gene. Here the CDR3 reads CASSYQDRTPYEQYF. CDR3 coding DNA: TGTGCCAGCAGTTACCAAGACAGGACCCCCTACGAGCAGTACTTC.

This clone was observed a handful of times. This rearrangement joins TRBV11-2 to TRBJ2-7; tentatively, D is TRBD1 (5 bases). CDR3 length equals 15 residues. Trimming removed 2 bases from V and 3 bases from J, with 14 bases in between. Looked up from germline, CDR1 is SGHAT and CDR2 is FQNNGV. The CDR3 bases are TGTGCCAGCAGCTTATACCGGCAGGGAAGCTACGAGCAGTACTTC. It codes for CASSLYRQGSYEQYF.

This sequence joins TRBV18 and TRBJ2-1, with D hard to call. With 1 base removed from V and 2 bases from J, the gap between germline ends came to 6 bases. Germline V gene sequence: CDR1 KGHSH, CDR2 LQKENI. This CDR3 contains 14 residues. In DNA, the CDR3 is TGTGCCAGCTCACCACTTGCGGCCTACAATGAGCAGTTCTTC. This codes for CASSPLAAYNEQFF.

The chain uses TRBV11-1 and TRBJ1-3; perhaps TRBD1 as D (5 bases). Trimming removed 3 bases from V and 2 bases from J, with 8 bases in between. Germline V gene data show CDR1 as SGHAT and CDR2 as FQDESV (reference sequence). The CDR3 covers 14 residues. The DNA for the CDR3 is TGTGCCAGCAGCTTCTCAGGGACTGGAAACACCATATATTTT. Translation gives CASSFSGTGNTIYF.

The chain has TRBV25-1 and TRBJ1-3; perhaps TRBD1 as D (5 bases). In germline, CDR1 is MGHDK, CDR2 SYGVNS. CDR3 length: 14 residues. Trimming stripped 2 bases from V and 3 bases from J, with 8 bases between. This CDR3 reads CASSERRGGNTIYF. DNA for the CDR3: TGTGCCAGCAGTGAAAGAAGGGGTGGAAACACCATATATTTT. The whole variable domain, filled in from reference TRBV25-1 and TRBJ1-3, reads EADIYQTPRYLVIGTGKKITLECSQTMGHDKMYWYQQDPGMELHLIHYSYGVNSTEKGDLSSESTVSRIRTEHFPLTLESARPSHTSQYLCASSERRGGNTIYFGEGSWLTVV.

This clone was detected once. In DNA form, the CDR3 reads TGTGCCAGCAGCTCACAGGGGGCTTCCTATAATTCACCCCTCCACTTT. This encodes CASSSQGASYNSPLHF. The chain is built from TRBV5-4 and TRBJ1-6; 9 nucleotides agree with TRBD1. CDR3 length: 16 amino acids. The V segment lost 3 bases and the J segment 1 base; nucleotides outside the gene matches: 2. Germline V gene lookup returns CDR1 SGHNT and CDR2 YYREEE (reference sequence).

The chain carries TRBV6-5 and TRBJ1-1; the D is unclear. CDR1 MNHEY and CDR2 SVGAGI come from the germline V gene. The V and J ends lost 0 bases and 1 base respectively, with 6 bases between them. This CDR3 has 14 amino acids. CDR3 amino acids: CASSYSPGNTEAFF. The CDR3 nucleotides are TGTGCCAGCAGTTACTCCCCGGGGAACACTGAAGCTTTCTTT.

The V call is TRBV6-6, the J call TRBJ2-5; 8 nucleotides match TRBD1. The ends lost 6 bases at V and 5 bases at J; junction bases unmatched: 11. In germline, CDR1 is MNHNY, CDR2 SVGAGI (reference sequence). This CDR3 spans 15 amino acids. The CDR3, as DNA: TGTGCCAGCAGGAATGGACAGGGAGGTTCGGAGACCCAGTACTTC. Amino acid sequence: CASRNGQGGSETQYF.

The rearrangement links TRBV7-8 to TRBJ2-7; 8 bases fit TRBD2. CDR1 is SGHVS and CDR2 is FQNEAQ in the germline V gene. This CDR3 region has 16 residues. The ends lost 5 bases at V and 0 bases at J; junction bases unmatched: 9. The CDR3 here is CASSPLLAGSSYEQYF. The DNA of the CDR3 is TGTGCCAGCAGCCCCCTCTTAGCGGGAAGCTCCTACGAGCAGTACTTC.

This clone was found a few times. V usage is TRBV9 and J usage is TRBJ2-5; D not certain. The CDR3 sequence is 14 residues long. Trimming cost V 0 bases and J 3 bases, with 9 bases left between them. The germline V gene has CDR1 SGDLS and CDR2 YYNGEE. As DNA, the CDR3 is TGTGCCAGCAGCGTAGGAGGCAGTAAAGAGACCCAGTACTTC. Translating gives CASSVGGSKETQYF.

The chain is built from TRBV5-4 and TRBJ2-3; 13 bases agree with TRBD2. The CDR3 totals 17 residues. J gave up 0 bases and V 4 bases, and 5 bases lay outside the gene matches. Germline CDR1 SGHNT, CDR2 YYREEE (reference sequence). The CDR3 sequence: CASSRRLAGGSTDTQYF. CDR3 DNA sequence: TGTGCCAGCAGCCGTAGACTAGCGGGGGGAAGCACAGATACGCAGTATTTT.